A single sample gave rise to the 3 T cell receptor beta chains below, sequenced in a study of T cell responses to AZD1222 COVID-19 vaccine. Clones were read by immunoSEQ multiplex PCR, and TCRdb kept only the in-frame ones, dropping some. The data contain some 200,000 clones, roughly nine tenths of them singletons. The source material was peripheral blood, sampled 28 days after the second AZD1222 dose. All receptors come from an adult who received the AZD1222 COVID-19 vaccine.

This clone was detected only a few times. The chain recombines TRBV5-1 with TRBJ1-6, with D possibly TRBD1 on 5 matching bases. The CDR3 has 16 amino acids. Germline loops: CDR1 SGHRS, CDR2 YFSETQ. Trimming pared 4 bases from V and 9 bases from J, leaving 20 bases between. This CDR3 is CASSLTTGGGGSPLHF. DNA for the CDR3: TGCGCCAGCAGCCTTACAACCGGGGGAGGCGGTTCACCCCTCCACTTT. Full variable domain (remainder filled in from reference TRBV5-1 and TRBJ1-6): KAGVTQTPRYLIKTRGQQVTLSCSPISGHRSVSWYQQTPGQGLQFLFEYFSETQRNKGNFPGRFSGRQFSNSRSEMNVSTLELGDSALYLCASSLTTGGGGSPLHFGNGTRLTVT.

The CDR3 region is CASSVRTSGLGEQYF. In nucleotides, the CDR3 is TGTGCCAGCAGCGTACGGACTAGCGGTTTGGGAGAGCAGTACTTC. The rearrangement links TRBV7-3 to TRBJ2-7, with 10 nucleotides matching TRBD2. This CDR3 is 15 amino acids long. The junction had 11 bases not matched to a gene; V was cut back by 5 bases and J by 7 bases. CDR1 and CDR2 (germline): SGHTA, FQGTGA. Full variable domain (remainder filled in from reference TRBV7-3 and TRBJ2-7): GAGVSQTPSNKVTEKGKYVELRCDPISGHTALYWYRQSLGQGPEFLIYFQGTGAADDSGLPNDRFFAVRPEGSVSTLKIQRTERGDSAVYLCASSVRTSGLGEQYFGPGTRLTVT.

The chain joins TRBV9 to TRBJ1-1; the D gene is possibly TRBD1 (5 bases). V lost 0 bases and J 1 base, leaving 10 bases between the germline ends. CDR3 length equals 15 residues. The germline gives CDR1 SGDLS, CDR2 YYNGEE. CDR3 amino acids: CASSVADKKNTEAFF. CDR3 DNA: TGTGCCAGCAGCGTAGCGGACAAGAAGAACACTGAAGCTTTCTTT.